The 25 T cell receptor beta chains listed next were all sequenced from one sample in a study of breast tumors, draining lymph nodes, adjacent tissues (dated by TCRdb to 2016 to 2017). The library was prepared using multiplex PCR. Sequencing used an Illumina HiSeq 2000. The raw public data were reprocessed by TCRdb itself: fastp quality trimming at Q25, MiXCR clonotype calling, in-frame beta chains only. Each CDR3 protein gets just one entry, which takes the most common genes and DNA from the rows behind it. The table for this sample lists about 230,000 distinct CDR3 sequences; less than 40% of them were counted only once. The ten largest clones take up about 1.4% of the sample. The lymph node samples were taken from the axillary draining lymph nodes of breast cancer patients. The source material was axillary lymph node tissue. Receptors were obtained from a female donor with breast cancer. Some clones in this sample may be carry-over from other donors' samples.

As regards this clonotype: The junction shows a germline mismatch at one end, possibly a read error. CDR3: CASCLETASEKLFF. The CDR3 DNA is TGTGCCAGCTGCTTAGAGACAGCGAGTGAAAAACTGTTTTTT. The chain joins TRBV7-2 to TRBJ1-4, with D possibly TRBD1 on 5 matching bases. Germline loops: CDR1 SGHTA, CDR2 FQGNSA. The CDR3 sequence is 14 residues long.

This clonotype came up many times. CDR3 sequence reads: CASSRAASGNTIYF. The CDR3 DNA is TGTGCCAGCAGTAGGGCAGCCTCTGGAAACACCATATATTTT. This chain joins TRBV12-3 or TRBV12-4 and TRBJ1-3; no reliable D call. V was shortened by 5 bases and J by 0 bases, with 8 bases between the two germline ends. This CDR3 is built from 14 residues.

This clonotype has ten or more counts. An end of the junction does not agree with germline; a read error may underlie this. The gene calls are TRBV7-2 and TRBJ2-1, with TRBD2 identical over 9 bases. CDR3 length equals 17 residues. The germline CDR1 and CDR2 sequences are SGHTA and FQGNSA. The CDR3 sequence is CAGSRRTSGYLYNEQFF. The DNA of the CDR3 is TGTGCCGGCAGCCGCCGAACTAGCGGGTACCTTTACAATGAGCAGTTCTTC.

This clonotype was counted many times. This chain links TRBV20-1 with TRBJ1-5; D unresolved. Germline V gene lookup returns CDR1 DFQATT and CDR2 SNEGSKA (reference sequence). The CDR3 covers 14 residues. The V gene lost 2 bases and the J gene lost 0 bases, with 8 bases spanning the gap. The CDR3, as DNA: TGCAGTGCTAGACGGACGGCTAGCAATCAGCCCCAGCATTTT. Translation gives CSARRTASNQPQHF.

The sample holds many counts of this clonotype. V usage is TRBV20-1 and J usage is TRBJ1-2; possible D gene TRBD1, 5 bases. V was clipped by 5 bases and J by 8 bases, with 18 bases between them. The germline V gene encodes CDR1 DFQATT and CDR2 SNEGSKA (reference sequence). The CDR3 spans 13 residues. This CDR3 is CSADPAGSQGYTF. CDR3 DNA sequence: TGCAGTGCTGACCCCGCAGGGTCGCAAGGCTACACCTTC.

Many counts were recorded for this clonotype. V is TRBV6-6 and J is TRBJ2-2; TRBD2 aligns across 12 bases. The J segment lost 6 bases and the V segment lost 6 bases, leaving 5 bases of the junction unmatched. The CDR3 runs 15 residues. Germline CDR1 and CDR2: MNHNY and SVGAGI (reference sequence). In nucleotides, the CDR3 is TGTGCCAGCAGACTGACTAGCGGGAGTGCCGGGGAGCTGTTTTTT. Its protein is CASRLTSGSAGELFF.

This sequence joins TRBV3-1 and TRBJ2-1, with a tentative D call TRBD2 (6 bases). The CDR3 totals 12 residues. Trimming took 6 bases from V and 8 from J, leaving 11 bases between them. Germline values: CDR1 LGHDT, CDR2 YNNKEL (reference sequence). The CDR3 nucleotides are TGTGCCAGCAGTAGACTAGATCATGAGCAGTTCTTC. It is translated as CASSRLDHEQFF.

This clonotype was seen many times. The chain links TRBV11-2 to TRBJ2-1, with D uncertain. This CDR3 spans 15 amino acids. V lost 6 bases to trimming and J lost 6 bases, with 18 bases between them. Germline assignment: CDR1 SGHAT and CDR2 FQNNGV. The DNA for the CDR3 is TGTGCCAGCAGTATAGAGAGATCTCTACGCAATGAGCAGTTCTTC. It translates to CASSIERSLRNEQFF. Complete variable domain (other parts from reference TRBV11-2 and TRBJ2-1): EAGVAQSPRYKIIEKRQSVAFWCNPISGHATLYWYQQILGQGPKLLIQFQNNGVVDDSQLPKDRFSAERLKGVDSTLKIQPAKLEDSAVYLCASSIERSLRNEQFFGPGTRLTVL.

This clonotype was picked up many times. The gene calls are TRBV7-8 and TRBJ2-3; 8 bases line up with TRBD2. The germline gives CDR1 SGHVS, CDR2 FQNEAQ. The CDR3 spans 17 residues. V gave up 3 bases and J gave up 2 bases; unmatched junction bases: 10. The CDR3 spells CASSLAPGGPVTDTQYF. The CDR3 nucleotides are TGTGCCAGCAGCTTGGCTCCGGGAGGGCCGGTCACAGATACGCAGTATTTT.

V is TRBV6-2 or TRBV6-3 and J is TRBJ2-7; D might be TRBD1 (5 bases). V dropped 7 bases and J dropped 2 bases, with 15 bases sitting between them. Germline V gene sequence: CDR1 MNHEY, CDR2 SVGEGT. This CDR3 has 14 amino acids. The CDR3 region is CASIQTQGTYEQYF. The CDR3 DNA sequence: TGTGCCAGCATCCAAACCCAGGGTACCTACGAGCAGTACTTC.

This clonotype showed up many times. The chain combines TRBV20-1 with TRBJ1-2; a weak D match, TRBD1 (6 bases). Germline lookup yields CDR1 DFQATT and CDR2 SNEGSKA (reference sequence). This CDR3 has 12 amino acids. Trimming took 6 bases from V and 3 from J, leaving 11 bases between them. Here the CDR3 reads CSARQVDYGYTF. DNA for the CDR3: TGCAGTGCAAGACAGGTAGACTATGGCTACACCTTC.

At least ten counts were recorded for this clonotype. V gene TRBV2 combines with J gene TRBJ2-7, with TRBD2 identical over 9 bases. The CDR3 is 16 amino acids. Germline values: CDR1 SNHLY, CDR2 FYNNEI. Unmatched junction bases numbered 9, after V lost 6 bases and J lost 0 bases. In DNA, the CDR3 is TGTGCCAGCAGCCCTTATAGCGGGGGCTACTCCTACGAGCAGTACTTC. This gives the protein CASSPYSGGYSYEQYF.

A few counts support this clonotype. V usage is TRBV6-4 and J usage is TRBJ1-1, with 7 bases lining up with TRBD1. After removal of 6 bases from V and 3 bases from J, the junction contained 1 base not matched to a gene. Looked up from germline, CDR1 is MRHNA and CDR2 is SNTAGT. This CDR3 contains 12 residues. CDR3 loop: CASRGQDTEAFF. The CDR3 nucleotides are TGTGCCAGCAGAGGACAGGACACTGAAGCTTTCTTT.

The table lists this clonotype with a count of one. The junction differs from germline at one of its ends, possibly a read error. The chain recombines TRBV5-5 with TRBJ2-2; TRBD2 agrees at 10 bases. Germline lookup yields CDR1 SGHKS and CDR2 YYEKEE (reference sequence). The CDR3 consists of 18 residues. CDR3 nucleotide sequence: TGCGCCAGCAGCCAAGATTTTCTAGCGGGGGAACGCACCGGGGAGCTGTTTTTT. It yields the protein CASSQDFLAGERTGELFF.

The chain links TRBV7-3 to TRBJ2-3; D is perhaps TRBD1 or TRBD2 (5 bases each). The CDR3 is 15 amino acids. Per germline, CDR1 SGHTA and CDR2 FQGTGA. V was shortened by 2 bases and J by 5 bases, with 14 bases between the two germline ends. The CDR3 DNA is TGTGCCAGCAGCTTATTCGGTGGGACGGGAGATACGCAGTATTTT. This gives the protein CASSLFGGTGDTQYF.

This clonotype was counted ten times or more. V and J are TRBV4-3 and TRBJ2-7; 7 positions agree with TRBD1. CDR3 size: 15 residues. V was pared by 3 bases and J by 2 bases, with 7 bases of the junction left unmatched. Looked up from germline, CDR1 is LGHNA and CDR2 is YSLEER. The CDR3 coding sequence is TGCGCCAGCAGCCAGTTACAGGGGAACGCCTACGAGCAGTACTTC. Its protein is CASSQLQGNAYEQYF.

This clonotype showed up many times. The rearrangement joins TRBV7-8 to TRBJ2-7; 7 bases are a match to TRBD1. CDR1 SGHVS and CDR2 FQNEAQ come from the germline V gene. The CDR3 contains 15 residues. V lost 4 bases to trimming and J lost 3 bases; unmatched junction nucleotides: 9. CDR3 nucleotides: TGTGCCAGCAGCTCGAACAGGGGAACTCACTACGAGCAGTACTTC. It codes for CASSSNRGTHYEQYF.

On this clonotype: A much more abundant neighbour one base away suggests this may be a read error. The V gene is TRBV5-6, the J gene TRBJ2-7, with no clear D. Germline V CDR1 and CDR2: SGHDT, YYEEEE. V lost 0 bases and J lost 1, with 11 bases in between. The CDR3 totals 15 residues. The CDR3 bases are TGTGCCAGCAGCTTGGCCCCTACCGCTTCCTACGAGCAGTACTTC. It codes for CASSLAPTASYEQYF.

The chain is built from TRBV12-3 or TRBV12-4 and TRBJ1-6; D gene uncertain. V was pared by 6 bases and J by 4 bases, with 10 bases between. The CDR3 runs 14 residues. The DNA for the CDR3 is TGTGCCAGCAGCTTTGGACCTTATAATTCACCCCTCCACTTT. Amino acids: CASSFGPYNSPLHF.

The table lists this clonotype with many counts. CDR3 in amino acids: CASSYSGVGNQPQHF. In nucleotides, the CDR3 is TGTGCCAGCAGTTACTCAGGGGTAGGCAATCAGCCCCAGCATTTT. J is TRBJ1-5 and V is TRBV6-5; D is perhaps TRBD1 (5 bases). The CDR3 covers 15 residues. Germline CDR1 is MNHEY and CDR2 is SVGAGI. V shed 0 bases and J shed 2 bases, with 8 bases lying between them.

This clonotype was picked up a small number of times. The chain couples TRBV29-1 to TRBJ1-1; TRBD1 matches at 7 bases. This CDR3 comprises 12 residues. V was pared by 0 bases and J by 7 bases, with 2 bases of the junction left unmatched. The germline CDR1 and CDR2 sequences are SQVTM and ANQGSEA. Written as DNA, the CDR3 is TGCAGCGTTGAAGATAGGGACAGTGAAGCTTTCTTT. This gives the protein CSVEDRDSEAFF. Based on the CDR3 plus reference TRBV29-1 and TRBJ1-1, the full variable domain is SAVISQKPSRDICQRGTSLTIQCQVDSQVTMMFWYRQQPGQSLTLIATANQGSEATYESGFVIDKFPISRPNLTFSTLTVSNMSPEDSSIYLCSVEDRDSEAFFGQGTRLTVV.

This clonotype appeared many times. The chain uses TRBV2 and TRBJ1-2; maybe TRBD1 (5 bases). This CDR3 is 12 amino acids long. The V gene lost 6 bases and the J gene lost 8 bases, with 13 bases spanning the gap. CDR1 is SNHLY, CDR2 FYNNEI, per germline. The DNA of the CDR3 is TGTGCCAGCAGGACAGCTGATGTGGGCTACACCTTC. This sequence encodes CASRTADVGYTF.

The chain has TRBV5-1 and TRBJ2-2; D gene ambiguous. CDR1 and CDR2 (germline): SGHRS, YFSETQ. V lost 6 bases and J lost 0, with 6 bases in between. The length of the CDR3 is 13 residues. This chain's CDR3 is CASTRPNTGELFF. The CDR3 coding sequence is TGCGCCAGCACCCGACCGAACACCGGGGAGCTGTTTTTT. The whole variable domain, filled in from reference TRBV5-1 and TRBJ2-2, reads KAGVTQTPRYLIKTRGQQVTLSCSPISGHRSVSWYQQTPGQGLQFLFEYFSETQRNKGNFPGRFSGRQFSNSRSEMNVSTLELGDSALYLCASTRPNTGELFFGEGSRLTVL.

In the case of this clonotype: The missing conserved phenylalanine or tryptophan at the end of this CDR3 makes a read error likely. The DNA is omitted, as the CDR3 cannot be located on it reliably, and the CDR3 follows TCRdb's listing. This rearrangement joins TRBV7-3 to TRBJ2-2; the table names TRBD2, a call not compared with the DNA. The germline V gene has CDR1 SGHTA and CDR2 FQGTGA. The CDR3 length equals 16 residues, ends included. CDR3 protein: CASSLTWRGEHRGAVV.

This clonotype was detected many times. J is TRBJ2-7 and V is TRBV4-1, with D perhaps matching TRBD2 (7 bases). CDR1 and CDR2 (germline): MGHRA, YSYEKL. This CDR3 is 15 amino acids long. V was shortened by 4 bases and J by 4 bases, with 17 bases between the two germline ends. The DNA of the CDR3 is TGCGCCAGCAGCCCTTCGGGGGGCGGGAAATACGAGCAGTACTTC. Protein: CASSPSGGGKYEQYF.